This is a list of T cell receptor beta chains from one sample in a study of T-cell memory formation after mild COVID-19. TCRdb itself ran the 5' RACE reads through MiXCR, one entry per CDR3 protein. The sample includes fewer than 450,000 distinct CDR3 sequences, around 21% of them seen just once. The sequenced sample was PBMCs or a T cell subset sorted from them (not recorded which). The source is an adult woman who had mild COVID-19 (a few samples of this study predate the infection). Cell type and time point are not known. The CDR3 runs from the conserved cysteine through the conserved F or W. D genes are given only for firm matches. Some rows have no size entry. The others give once, few or many, or a class for an expanded clone.

NA	TRBJ1-2	TRBD1	TRBV6-5	CASSYGLQGERGYTF	TGTGCCAGCAGTTACGGCTTACAGGGGGAGCGTGGCTACACCTTC
few	TRBJ2-7	NA	TRBV3-1	CASSSRSPEQYF	TGTGCCAGCAGCTCCCGATCGCCTGAGCAGTACTTC
few	TRBJ2-1	TRBD2	TRBV2	CAGAVNEQFF	TGCGCGGGAGCCGTCAATGAGCAGTTCTTC
NA	TRBJ2-1	NA	TRBV7-7	CASSYGGHNEQFF	TGTGCTAGCAGCTATGGCGGCCACAATGAGCAGTTCTTC
few	TRBJ2-3	TRBD2	TRBV7-9	CASSSGKALREVVDTQYF	TGTGCCAGCAGCTCAGGAAAAGCATTGCGGGAGGTCGTAGATACGCAGTATTTT
few	TRBJ2-3	TRBD2	TRBV24-1	CATRPGNSGNADTQYF	TGTGCCACCAGACCTGGTAATAGCGGGAACGCAGATACGCAGTATTTT
few	TRBJ2-7	TRBD1	TRBV2	CASSDRGQGTYEQYF	TGTGCCAGCAGTGATCGGGGACAGGGGACCTACGAGCAGTACTTC
NA	TRBJ2-4	NA	TRBV6-6	CASSSPDRGKNIQYF	TGTGCCAGCAGTTCCCCGGACAGAGGCAAAAACATTCAGTACTTC
few	TRBJ2-3	NA	TRBV7-9	CASIRGSTDTQYF	TGTGCCAGCATTCGCGGGAGCACAGATACGCAGTATTTT
few	TRBJ2-3	NA	TRBV29-1	CSVGSGADTQYF	TGCAGCGTTGGGTCCGGCGCAGATACGCAGTATTTT
NA	TRBJ1-2	NA	TRBV7-9	CASSVLGEGYTF	TGTGCCAGCAGCGTGTTGGGGGAGGGCTACACCTTC
NA	TRBJ2-3	NA	TRBV24-1	CATSDSWFHTQYF	TGTGCCACCAGTGATTCCTGGTTTCATACGCAGTATTTT
NA	TRBJ1-4	NA	TRBV15	CATSTSDNEKLFF	TGTGCCACCAGCACGTCCGACAATGAAAAACTGTTTTTT
NA	TRBJ2-4	TRBD2	TRBV20-1	CSALTLSGGAKNIQYF	TGCAGTGCCCTAACACTCTCGGGGGGAGCCAAAAACATTCAGTACTTC
few	TRBJ2-7	NA	TRBV2	CASSPPQSSYEQYF	TGTGCCAGCAGTCCGCCCCAAAGTTCCTACGAGCAGTACTTC
NA	TRBJ2-1	TRBD2	TRBV6-2/TRBV6-3	CASRGYYSGGSSYNEQFF	TGTGCCAGCAGGGGTTACTATAGCGGGGGTAGCTCCTACAATGAGCAGTTCTTC
many	TRBJ2-2	NA	TRBV5-1	CASSFSGTNTGELFF	TGCGCCAGCAGCTTCTCCGGGACTAACACCGGGGAGCTGTTTTTT
few	TRBJ2-3	TRBD2	TRBV6-4	CASSDSGLGTDTQYF	TGTGCCAGCAGTGACTCGGGACTAGGCACAGATACGCAGTATTTT
NA	TRBJ2-5	NA	TRBV4-3	CASSQDRVRPDPQYF	TGCGCCAGCAGCCAAGATCGGGTCCGACCAGATCCCCAGTACTTC
few	TRBJ1-1	NA	TRBV6-6	CASSRGGGSTEAFF	TGTGCCAGCAGTCGTGGGGGGGGGAGCACTGAAGCTTTCTTT
few	TRBJ2-7	TRBD2	TRBV7-9	CASSPAGLAGSYEQYF	TGTGCCAGCAGCCCGGCGGGGTTAGCGGGATCCTACGAGCAGTACTTC
few	TRBJ2-7	NA	TRBV4-2	CASSQVRVDEQYF	TGTGCCAGCAGCCAAGTTAGGGTGGACGAGCAGTACTTC
few	TRBJ2-6	NA	TRBV7-6	CASSLAKGGGANVLTF	TGTGCCAGCAGCTTAGCGAAGGGTGGTGGGGCCAACGTCCTGACTTTC
few	TRBJ2-1	TRBD1	TRBV6-6	CASSYSIAQGSYNEQFF	TGTGCCAGCAGTTACTCGATAGCACAGGGGTCCTACAATGAGCAGTTCTTC
few	TRBJ2-5	NA	TRBV19	CASSIQGLETQYF	TGTGCCAGTAGTATCCAGGGACTGGAGACCCAGTACTTC
few	TRBJ2-2	NA	TRBV20-1	CSAREAGGELFF	TGCAGTGCTAGAGAGGCAGGCGGGGAGCTGTTTTTT
NA	TRBJ2-5	NA	TRBV14	CASSQGPAETQYF	TGTGCCAGCAGCCAAGGCCCAGCAGAGACCCAGTACTTC
NA	TRBJ2-3	NA	TRBV5-6	CASSVVSYITDTQYF	TGTGCCAGCAGCGTTGTCAGCTATATCACAGATACGCAGTATTTT
many	TRBJ2-2	NA	TRBV20-1	CSASPDGALNTGELFF	TGCAGTGCTAGCCCCGACGGTGCCCTTAACACCGGGGAGCTGTTTTTT
few	TRBJ2-7	NA	TRBV6-6	CASSPKTVTTYEQYF	TGTGCCAGCAGCCCTAAGACGGTTACTACCTACGAGCAGTACTTC
few	TRBJ2-3	NA	TRBV7-9	CASSSLTDTDTQYF	TGTGCCAGCAGCTCACTGACAGACACAGATACGCAGTATTTT
few	TRBJ1-2	NA	TRBV7-9	CASSLSVVQGSANYGYTF	TGTGCCAGCAGCTTAAGTGTGGTGCAGGGTAGCGCTAACTATGGCTACACCTTC
many	TRBJ2-5	NA	TRBV5-1	CASSLDPATWDQYF	TGCGCCAGCAGCTTGGACCCCGCGACCTGGGACCAGTACTTC
few	TRBJ1-1	NA	TRBV20-1	CSARRSGRTEAFF	TGCAGTGCTAGACGATCGGGAAGGACTGAAGCTTTCTTT
few	TRBJ2-3	TRBD2	TRBV6-5	CASRAGTSLSDTQYF	TGTGCCAGCAGGGCCGGGACTAGCCTCTCAGATACGCAGTATTTT
NA	TRBJ2-1	NA	TRBV15	CATRELSHNEQFF	TGTGCCACCAGGGAGTTATCCCACAATGAGCAGTTCTTC
NA	TRBJ1-2	NA	TRBV29-1	CSVVQDGYTF	TGCAGCGTTGTACAGGATGGCTACACCTTC
NA	TRBJ2-1	TRBD2	TRBV5-4	CASSFLGLAGSYNEQFF	TGTGCCAGCAGCTTCCTGGGGTTAGCGGGGTCCTACAATGAGCAGTTCTTC
few	TRBJ2-7	NA	TRBV20-1	CSAKIAERGYSYEQYF	TGCAGTGCTAAGATCGCAGAGAGGGGTTACTCCTACGAGCAGTACTTC
NA	TRBJ2-5	NA	TRBV7-6	CASSPNGVQETQYF	TGTGCCAGCAGCCCCAATGGGGTACAAGAGACCCAGTACTTC
NA	TRBJ1-6	NA	TRBV7-2	CASSPTSQNSPLHF	TGTGCCAGCAGCCCAACAAGTCAGAATTCACCCCTCCACTTT
many	TRBJ1-6	NA	TRBV5-1	CASSLAAGNTSPLHF	TGCGCCAGCAGCTTGGCGGCAGGGAATACTTCACCCCTCCACTTT
few	TRBJ2-1	NA	TRBV12-3/TRBV12-4	CASRLGYNEQFF	TGTGCCAGTCGATTAGGGTACAATGAGCAGTTCTTC
few	TRBJ2-3	TRBD2	TRBV12-3/TRBV12-4	CASFVWASGFTDTQYF	TGTGCCAGCTTTGTATGGGCTAGCGGATTCACAGATACGCAGTATTTT
NA	TRBJ2-1	NA	TRBV25-1	CASRKSSYNEQFF	TGTGCCAGCAGAAAGAGCTCCTACAATGAGCAGTTCTTC
few	TRBJ1-4	TRBD1	TRBV4-1	CASSQSGTGGEKLFF	TGCGCCAGCAGCCAAAGCGGGACAGGGGGTGAAAAACTGTTTTTT
few	TRBJ1-6	NA	TRBV5-1	CASSLRGHNSPLHF	TGCGCCAGCAGCTTACGGGGACATAATTCACCCCTCCACTTT
NA	TRBJ2-2	NA	TRBV18	CASSSGQTNTGELFF	TGTGCCAGCTCATCAGGACAGACCAACACCGGGGAGCTGTTTTTT
few	TRBJ1-2	NA	TRBV6-1	CASSAIPAAGYTF	TGTGCCAGCAGTGCGATTCCTGCTGCTGGCTACACCTTC
few	TRBJ1-2	NA	TRBV7-8	CASSPPGPGDYGYTF	TGTGCCAGCAGCCCTCCGGGACCCGGGGACTATGGCTACACCTTC
NA	TRBJ2-7	TRBD1	TRBV4-2	CASSQPGGDFYEQYF	TGTGCCAGCAGCCAACCAGGGGGTGACTTCTACGAGCAGTACTTC
many	TRBJ2-1	TRBD2	TRBV12-3/TRBV12-4	CASSWTSGALNEQFF	TGTGCCAGCAGTTGGACTAGCGGGGCCTTAAATGAGCAGTTCTTC
NA	TRBJ2-1	NA	TRBV29-1	CSVRPQRNEQFF	TGCAGCGTTCGCCCCCAGCGGAATGAGCAGTTCTTC
NA	TRBJ2-3	TRBD2	TRBV11-1	CASSDGLAGITDTQYF	TGTGCCAGCAGCGACGGACTAGCGGGGATCACAGATACGCAGTATTTT